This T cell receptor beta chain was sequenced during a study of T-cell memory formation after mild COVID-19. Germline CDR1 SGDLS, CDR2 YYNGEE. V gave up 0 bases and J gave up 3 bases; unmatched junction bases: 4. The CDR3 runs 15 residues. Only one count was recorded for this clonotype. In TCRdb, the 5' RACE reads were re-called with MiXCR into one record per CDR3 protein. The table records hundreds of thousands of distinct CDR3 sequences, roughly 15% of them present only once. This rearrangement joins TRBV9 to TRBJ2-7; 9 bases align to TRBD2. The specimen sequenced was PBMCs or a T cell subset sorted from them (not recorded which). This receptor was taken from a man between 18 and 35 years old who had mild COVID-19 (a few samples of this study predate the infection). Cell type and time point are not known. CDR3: CASSVASGEYYEQYF. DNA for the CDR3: TGTGCCAGCAGCGTAGCTAGCGGGGAGTACTACGAGCAGTACTTC.